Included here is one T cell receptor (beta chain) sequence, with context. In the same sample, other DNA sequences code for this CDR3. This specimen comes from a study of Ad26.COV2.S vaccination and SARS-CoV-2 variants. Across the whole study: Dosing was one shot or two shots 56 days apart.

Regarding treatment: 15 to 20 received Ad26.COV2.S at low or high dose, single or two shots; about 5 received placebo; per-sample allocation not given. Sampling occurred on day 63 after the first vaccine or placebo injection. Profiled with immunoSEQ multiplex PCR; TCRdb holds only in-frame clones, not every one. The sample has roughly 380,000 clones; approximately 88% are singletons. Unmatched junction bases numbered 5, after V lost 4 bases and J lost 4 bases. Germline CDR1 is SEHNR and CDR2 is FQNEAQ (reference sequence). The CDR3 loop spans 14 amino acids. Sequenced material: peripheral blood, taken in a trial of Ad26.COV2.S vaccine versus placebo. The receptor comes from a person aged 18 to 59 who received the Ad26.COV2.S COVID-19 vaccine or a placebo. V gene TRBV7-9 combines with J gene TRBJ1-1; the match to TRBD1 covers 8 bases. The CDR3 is CASSSQGVGTEAFF. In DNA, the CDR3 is TGTGCCAGCAGCTCACAGGGGGTCGGCACTGAAGCTTTCTTT.